Listed below are T cell receptor beta chains from one sample, sequenced in a study of beta chain features in type 1 diabetes. Only in-frame clones appear in the TCRdb table, and some are missing; sequencing was by immunoSEQ multiplex PCR. The repertoire holds over 600,000 clones, with about an eighth as singletons. Source material: naive CD4+ T cells from blood. These receptors were taken from a man aged 25 to 45 with type 1 diabetes. CDR3s include the opening cysteine and the closing phenylalanine or tryptophan.

v_call	j_call	cdr3_aa
TRBV5-1	TRBJ1-4	CASSLAGAGANEKLFF
TRBV13	TRBJ1-2	CASSLRGRGAHGYTF
TRBV10-2	TRBJ1-2	CASSESGSYGYTF
TRBV5-1	TRBJ2-3	CASSLLGTGSGTDTQYF
TRBV6-5	TRBJ2-7	CASSPRQVYEQYF
TRBV5-8	TRBJ1-1	CASSWGGIQNTEAFF
TRBV25-1	TRBJ2-5	CASQEVGSPNQETQYF
TRBV30	TRBJ1-5	CAWSEGVVQPQHF
TRBV5-1	TRBJ1-2	CASSNHYGYTF
TRBV7-3	TRBJ1-6	CASSFGAAGRRDLLHF
TRBV30	TRBJ1-2	CAWKMGGTPYGYTF
TRBV11-1	TRBJ2-6	CASGQTPDLTF
TRBV14	TRBJ2-5	CASSQDRLYRGGETQYF
TRBV15	TRBJ1-3	CATSRAVRGNTIYF
TRBV9	TRBJ2-2	CASSVGVTGDTGELFF
TRBV2	TRBJ1-2	CASSERGPLTF
TRBV12-5	TRBJ2-3	CASGLVRGGPGPDTQYF
TRBV5-6	TRBJ1-1	CASSLLQGIEAFF
TRBV6-5	TRBJ2-2	CASSYFLRTGELFF
TRBV29-1	TRBJ1-4	CSVWTGDNEKLFF
TRBV5-4	TRBJ1-1	CASSMGPENTEAFF
TRBV4-2	TRBJ2-7	CASSPSSGAEQYF
TRBV5-1	TRBJ1-2	CASSLGGDGPYGYTF
TRBV29-1	TRBJ1-1	CSFPGKATRTTEAFF
TRBV27	TRBJ2-1	CASSLRPTNEQFF
TRBV6-5	TRBJ1-2	CASSSTPGVGNTF
TRBV7-2	TRBJ2-3	CASSLQLAGGTGGTDTQYF
TRBV5-1	TRBJ2-4	CASSFGNPLPNIQYF
TRBV12-5	TRBJ1-5	CASGLDQPQHF
TRBV5-1	TRBJ2-5	CASSTQGSGETQYF
TRBV6-5	TRBJ2-3	CASSYGTSTTDTQYF
TRBV10-3	TRBJ1-6	CAIREVSDSPLHF
TRBV5-8	TRBJ2-6	CASSSGTGVDGANVLTF
TRBV7-9	TRBJ2-6	CASSFAGRSGANVLTF
TRBV30	TRBJ1-6	CAWSGPGQGWWALHF
TRBV5-4	TRBJ1-1	CASSLENDRGQRAFF
TRBV4-1	TRBJ1-4	CASSVRQGANEKLFF
TRBV4-3	TRBJ2-1	CASSQDIRVSRYNEQFF
TRBV7-9	TRBJ2-3	CASSMGTGGTDTQYF
TRBV7-2	TRBJ2-7	CASSFVSGVNYEQYF
TRBV7-2	TRBJ1-5	CASSASNTFLHQPQHF
TRBV9	TRBJ2-3	CASSVPVSGTQYF
TRBV7-2	TRBJ1-2	CASGRQDGYTF
TRBV4-3	TRBJ2-5	CASSQSQETQYF
TRBV6-5	TRBJ1-5	CASSYGEGRHQPQHF
TRBV9	TRBJ2-6	CASSGWDRRGANVLTF
TRBV5-6	TRBJ2-6	CASSSPGQYSGANVLTF
TRBV28	TRBJ2-6	CASSPGGLGANVLTF
TRBV27	TRBJ1-1	CASKSTGQEAFF
TRBV11-2	TRBJ2-7	CASSGLAGVNAYEQYF
TRBV7-2	TRBJ1-5	CASSGGRVQPQHF
TRBV19	TRBJ2-5	CASSIGTGRRETQYF
TRBV2	TRBJ1-5	CASRGDFSQPQHF
TRBV4-3	TRBJ2-6	CASSQVWSSGANVLTF
TRBV9	TRBJ2-7	CASSIPKRPRTGSYEQYF
TRBV30	TRBJ1-2	CAWTEQGNYGYTF